A single sample is the source of the 18 T cell receptor beta chains below, sequenced in a study of OX40 agonist ivuxolimab in advanced cancers. This table comes from immunoSEQ multiplex PCR, and its TCRdb copy is limited to in-frame clones, with some not included. This sample has approximately 17,000 clones, with over 70% found just once. The sequencing here drew on CD4+ or CD8+ T cells sorted from blood, taken in a trial of the OX40 agonist ivuxolimab. The origin of the receptors is an adult with an advanced solid tumor such as melanoma, head and neck, liver or kidney cancer.

This chain uses TRBV11-2 with TRBJ2-7, with D tentatively TRBD2 (5 bases). V lost 1 base to trimming and J lost 6 bases, with 16 bases between them. Germline CDR1 and CDR2: SGHAT and FQNNGV. This CDR3 is built from 15 residues. The CDR3 loop reads CASSLVGPGMGEQYF. Here the CDR3 DNA reads TGTGCCAGCAGCTTAGTCGGGCCCGGGATGGGCGAGCAGTACTTC. The complete variable domain, with remaining parts taken from reference TRBV11-2 and TRBJ2-7, reads EAGVAQSPRYKIIEKRQSVAFWCNPISGHATLYWYQQILGQGPKLLIQFQNNGVVDDSQLPKDRFSAERLKGVDSTLKIQPAKLEDSAVYLCASSLVGPGMGEQYFGPGTRLTVT.

The gene calls are TRBV7-8 and TRBJ2-1, with 12 bases identical to TRBD1. The germline V gene encodes CDR1 SGHVS and CDR2 FQNEAQ. J gave up 10 bases and V 2 bases, and 12 bases lay outside the gene matches. This CDR3 comprises 17 residues. CDR3 in amino acids: CASSLSLGTGGLREQFF. In DNA form, the CDR3 reads TGTGCCAGCAGCTTAAGTCTCGGGACAGGGGGCCTACGGGAGCAGTTCTTC.

This clone occurred a few times. This chain connects TRBV6-5 to TRBJ1-4; D is unresolved. Germline V lookup: CDR1 MNHEY, CDR2 SVGAGI. The CDR3 extends over 15 amino acids. Trimming cost V 5 bases and J 3 bases, with 13 bases left between them. CDR3 nucleotides: TGTGCCAGCAGTGCCGGTGCAGGTGCTAATGAAAAACTGTTTTTT. Residues: CASSAGAGANEKLFF.

V is TRBV28 and J is TRBJ2-5, with D possibly being TRBD2 (5 bases). V shed 1 base and J shed 1 base, with 7 bases lying between them. CDR3 size: 14 residues. Germline V gene lookup returns CDR1 MDHEN and CDR2 SYDVKM. Here the CDR3 reads CASSLFGLQETQYF. For the CDR3, the DNA is TGTGCCAGCAGTTTATTTGGACTCCAAGAGACCCAGTACTTC.

This chain connects TRBV11-3 to TRBJ2-3; 9 nucleotides agree with TRBD2. CDR3 size: 17 residues. Germline values: CDR1 SGHNT, CDR2 YENEEA. V lost 1 base, J lost 3 bases, and 8 bases stayed unmatched. CDR3 DNA sequence: TGTGCCAGCAGCTTAGCGGTAGCGGGAGAGGGGACAGATACGCAGTATTTT. This translates into CASSLAVAGEGTDTQYF.

The CDR3, as DNA: TGTGCCAGCAGTTTATGGGCCTACGGGGGGGAGCAGTTCTTC. Encoded protein: CASSLWAYGGEQFF. The chain joins TRBV27 to TRBJ2-1, with 7 nucleotides matching TRBD2. This CDR3 has 14 amino acids. Germline loops: CDR1 MNHEY, CDR2 SMNVEV (reference sequence). After removal of 1 base from V and 10 bases from J, the junction contained 7 bases not matched to a gene.

This rearrangement joins TRBV9 to TRBJ2-7; D gene ambiguous. Trimming left V 0 bases short and J 0 bases short, with 7 bases between. This CDR3 is built from 14 residues. Germline V lookup: CDR1 SGDLS, CDR2 YYNGEE. CDR3 sequence (DNA): TGTGCCAGCAGCGTAGGGACGGTCTCCTACGAGCAGTACTTC. It encodes CASSVGTVSYEQYF.

The rearrangement links TRBV11-2 to TRBJ1-1; perhaps TRBD1 as D (5 bases). The V gene's germline CDR1 is SGHAT and CDR2 FQNNGV. There are 14 residues in the CDR3. V was shortened by 4 bases and J by 4 bases, with 13 bases between the two germline ends. Here the CDR3 reads CASSYEGVGTEAFF. The CDR3 bases are TGTGCCAGCAGCTATGAAGGGGTCGGCACTGAAGCTTTCTTT.

The gene calls are TRBV5-1 and TRBJ2-5, with 8 bases fitting TRBD2. Germline V gene sequence: CDR1 SGHRS, CDR2 YFSETQ. V lost 5 bases to trimming and J lost 0 bases; unmatched junction nucleotides: 6. There are 15 residues in the CDR3. CDR3 loop: CASSWSGSDQETQYF. The CDR3 region has the DNA TGCGCCAGCAGTTGGAGCGGGAGTGACCAAGAGACCCAGTACTTC. Looking up the rest from reference TRBV5-1 and TRBJ2-5 gives the full variable domain: KAGVTQTPRYLIKTRGQQVTLSCSPISGHRSVSWYQQTPGQGLQFLFEYFSETQRNKGNFPGRFSGRQFSNSRSEMNVSTLELGDSALYLCASSWSGSDQETQYFGPGTRLLVL.

This clone has just one count. The chain links TRBV6-5 to TRBJ2-7; a weak D match, TRBD2 (6 bases). The germline CDR1 and CDR2 sequences are MNHEY and SVGAGI. Trimming took off 0 bases at V and 3 bases at J, with 15 bases between the two ends. The CDR3 length is 16 residues. The DNA for the CDR3 is TGTGCCAGCAGTTACTCGTCCGGGAGCCTCTACTACGAGCAGTACTTC. As protein: CASSYSSGSLYYEQYF.

This chain links TRBV9 with TRBJ2-7; tentative D call: TRBD1 (5 bases). The CDR3 runs 14 residues. CDR1 is SGDLS and CDR2 is YYNGEE in the germline V gene. V lost 0 bases and J lost 3, with 10 bases in between. CDR3 sequence (DNA): TGTGCCAGCAGCGTAGATGGCCAGGGCTACGAGCAGTACTTC. It yields the protein CASSVDGQGYEQYF.

V usage is TRBV9 and J usage is TRBJ1-1, with a tentative D call TRBD1 (6 bases). The CDR3 loop spans 13 amino acids. The germline V and J ends were trimmed by 4 bases and 4 bases, with 11 bases remaining between them. Germline values: CDR1 SGDLS, CDR2 YYNGEE. CDR3 region: CASSPGGSTEAFF. In DNA form, the CDR3 reads TGTGCCAGCAGCCCCGGGGGCAGCACTGAAGCTTTCTTT.

This chain links TRBV5-1 with TRBJ1-1, with 8 nucleotides matching TRBD1. Germline assignment: CDR1 SGHRS and CDR2 YFSETQ. V dropped 4 bases and J dropped 4; count of bases not matched to a gene: 6. The CDR3 has 14 amino acids. Written as DNA, the CDR3 is TGCGCCAGCAGCGCTGGACAGGGCTCCACTGAAGCTTTCTTT. Translation: CASSAGQGSTEAFF.

The V gene is TRBV7-9, the J gene TRBJ1-5, with D tentatively TRBD1 (5 bases). Germline-derived CDR1 and CDR2 are SEHNR and FQNEAQ (reference sequence). This CDR3 region has 15 residues. Trimming removed 4 bases from V and 0 bases from J, with 10 bases in between. Here the CDR3 reads CASSSGGDSNQPQHF. CDR3 nucleotides: TGTGCCAGCAGCTCTGGGGGGGATAGCAATCAGCCCCAGCATTTT.

The chain carries TRBV10-3 and TRBJ2-1; 11 bases are shared with TRBD1. CDR3 length equals 15 residues. The V segment lost 4 bases and the J segment 4 bases; nucleotides outside the gene matches: 3. Germline lookup yields CDR1 ENHRY and CDR2 SYGVKD. CDR3 region: CAISGRDRGYNEQFF. For the CDR3, the DNA is TGTGCCATCAGTGGCCGGGACAGGGGGTACAATGAGCAGTTCTTC.

This clone is labeled as medium-sized. The chain joins TRBV28 to TRBJ1-1; possible D gene TRBD1, 5 bases. This CDR3 has 13 residues. V was cut by 5 bases and J by 6 bases, with 13 bases left in between. Germline loops: CDR1 MDHEN, CDR2 SYDVKM. CDR3 sequence reads: CASSQTGGAEAFF. CDR3 coding DNA: TGTGCCAGCAGTCAGACCGGGGGGGCTGAAGCTTTCTTT.

J is TRBJ2-7 and V is TRBV11-2; D uncertain. V gave up 0 bases and J gave up 1 base, with 7 bases separating them. Germline V lookup: CDR1 SGHAT, CDR2 FQNNGV. This CDR3 is 14 amino acids long. This CDR3 reads CASSLEGNSYEQYF. As DNA, the CDR3 is TGTGCCAGCAGCTTAGAGGGGAATTCCTACGAGCAGTACTTC.

J is TRBJ2-2 and V is TRBV7-2; 13 nucleotides line up with TRBD2. The CDR3 runs 17 residues. Trimming at V came to 5 bases and at J to 4 bases, leaving 7 bases not matched to a gene. CDR1 is SGHTA and CDR2 is FQGNSA in the germline V gene. CDR3 residues: CASSPGLAGDPTGELFF. DNA for the CDR3: TGTGCCAGCAGCCCAGGACTAGCGGGAGACCCCACCGGGGAGCTGTTTTTT.